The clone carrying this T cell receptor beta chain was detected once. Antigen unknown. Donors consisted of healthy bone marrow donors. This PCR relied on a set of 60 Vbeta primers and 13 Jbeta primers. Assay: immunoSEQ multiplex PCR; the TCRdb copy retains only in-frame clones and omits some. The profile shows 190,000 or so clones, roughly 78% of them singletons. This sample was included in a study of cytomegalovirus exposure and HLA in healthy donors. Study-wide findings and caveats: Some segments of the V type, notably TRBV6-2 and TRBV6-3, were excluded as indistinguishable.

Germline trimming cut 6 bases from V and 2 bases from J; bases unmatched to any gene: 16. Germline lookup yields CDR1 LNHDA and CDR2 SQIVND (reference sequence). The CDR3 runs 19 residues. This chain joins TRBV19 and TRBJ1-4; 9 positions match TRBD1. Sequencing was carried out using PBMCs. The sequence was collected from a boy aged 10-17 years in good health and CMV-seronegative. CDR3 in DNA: TGTGCCAGTAGACCCTCCGGGACAGGGTATTTAGGGACTAATGAAAAACTGTTTTTT. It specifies CASRPSGTGYLGTNEKLFF.